This T cell receptor beta chain originates from a study of shared clonotypes between healthy human individuals. The study, taken as a whole, reports: Genetic and exposure-history diversity was limited by the few donors. Rarefaction showed sorted-subset sequencing was incomplete despite large depth.

Germline CDR1 is SGHNT and CDR2 is YENEEA. Trimming took off 4 bases at V and 5 bases at J, with 12 bases between the two ends. This CDR3 is 13 amino acids long. With respect to this clone: Its antigen is unidentified.

The assay was run at deep level. Genomic DNA per cell subset filled all wells of several immunoSEQ plates. TCRdb's table, derived via immunoSEQ multiplex PCR, lists solely in-frame clones and lacks some. The table has about 2 million clones, approximately 95% seen once. It was CD45RO-negative cells, positively selected for CCR7, that made up naive CD8 cells, with terminally differentiated effector memory CD45RA+ cells excluded. The chain joins TRBV11-3 to TRBJ2-7; D is perhaps TRBD2 (5 bases). Input material: naive CD8+ T cells sorted from blood. The origin of this receptor is a young man in good health. The DNA for the CDR3 is TGTGCCAGCAGCTCAGGCTGGGGAGACGAGCAGTACTTC. Its protein is CASSSGWGDEQYF.